This note documents a single TCR beta chain sequence. This sample is part of a study of blood T cells in healthy people across ages. Background on the study: Template switching captured about one barcoded beta molecule per two T cells.

Then a second PCR, running roughly 7 to 11 cycles, was carried out with a sample-barcoded 5' primer and a J-beta primer mix. All cDNA molecules were each tagged by a template-switch adaptor with 12 random nucleotides. TCRdb ran MiXCR on the 5' RACE reads and lists one entry per CDR3 protein. The sample consists of about 970,000 distinct CDR3 sequences, around 54% of them appearing once. Sample: blood. The clonotype was recovered from a woman between 55 and 75 years old in good health.

The CDR3 region has the DNA TGTGCCAGCAGTTATTCGACCACATACTACGAGCAGTACTTC. Encoded protein: CASSYSTTYYEQYF. The chain employs TRBV6-5 and TRBJ2-7, with D unresolved. Trimming removed 3 bases at V and 3 bases at J, with 12 bases between. The CDR3 is made up of 14 amino acids. Germline V CDR1 and CDR2: MNHEY, SVGAGI.